This T cell receptor (beta chain) was found in a study of blood T cell repertoires in COVID-19. TCRdb keeps only in-frame clones here, not all; method: immunoSEQ multiplex PCR. The sample includes around 26,000 clones, 70% to 90% of them seen just once. Trimming at V came to 5 bases and at J to 5 bases, leaving 3 bases not matched to a gene. The CDR3 extends over 14 amino acids. From germline, CDR1 is LNHDA and CDR2 SQIVND (reference sequence). The genes are TRBV19 and TRBJ1-5; TRBD1 aligns across 10 bases. Sequences were obtained from peripheral blood. This receptor was obtained from a woman in her 70s with COVID-19, enrolled during active disease. CDR3 DNA: TGTGCCAGTAGTTCGGGACAGGGGCATCAGCCCCAGCATTTT. Translating gives CASSSGQGHQPQHF.